This T cell receptor (beta chain) appears in the sequencing data of a study of spatial heterogeneity in lung cancer. Study-wide background: Every unique TCR and UMI combination, on average, appeared more than ten times in raw reads. General study findings and limits: Tumor mutation counts were tracked by expanded intratumoral alpha and beta TCR counts.

Deletions cut 4 bases from V and 9 bases from J, with 10 bases between. Germline CDR1 LNHDA, CDR2 SQIVND (reference sequence). The CDR3 covers 12 residues. Each CDR3 protein is one row after TCRdb ran MiXCR on the 5' RACE reads. The data contain about 23,000 distinct CDR3 sequences, approximately 4.3% of them singletons. Remarks on this clonotype: Its antigen is unknown.

Time point indicated: sample taken at primary tumor resection. Whole RNA, which was extracted from tumor, nontumor lung tissue or frozen PBMC, was sequenced without any cell sorting. The TCR comes from a male donor with early-stage non-small cell lung cancer. The rearrangement joins TRBV19 to TRBJ1-5; D unresolved. Material: lung tumor tissue, obtained at surgery. CDR3 sequence: CASSTVPRPQHF. In nucleotides, the CDR3 is TGTGCCAGTAGTACCGTCCCGAGGCCCCAGCATTTT.